The sequence of this T cell receptor beta chain was determined in a study of CD8+ T cells in alopecia areata. The sequencing template was cDNA reverse transcribed from extracted RNA. Produced via immunoSEQ multiplex PCR; TCRdb's table is partial and in-frame only. Of about 110,000 clones listed, around 59% are singletons. Germline V gene sequence: CDR1 SQVTM, CDR2 ANQGSEA. The CDR3 extends over 13 amino acids. V trimming: 7 bases; J trimming: 7 bases; junction bases outside the gene matches: 10. This receptor was taken from a human donor in good health. Sequenced: CD8+ T cells sorted from blood. This chain uses TRBV29-1 with TRBJ1-2; 9 bases line up with TRBD1. The chain's CDR3 is CSAKPGQGFGYTF. The CDR3 coding sequence is TGCAGCGCTAAACCGGGACAGGGATTTGGCTACACCTTC.